This T cell receptor (beta chain) was retrieved from a study of CD8+ T cells in alopecia areata. Sorting separated CD25+CD127- cells from the CD4+ cells of about 5 patients. Sequencing templates came from extracted RNA that was reverse transcribed into cDNA. The method was immunoSEQ multiplex PCR; TCRdb's version includes in-frame clones alone and lacks a portion of them. Of approximately 40,000 clones listed, around half are singletons. Germline CDR1 reads MNHNS; CDR2 reads SASEGT. The CDR3 length is 14 residues. The germline V and J ends were trimmed by 6 bases and 0 bases, with 12 bases remaining between them.

Material: CD4+ Tregs sorted from blood. The sequence derives from a human donor with alopecia areata. V is TRBV6-1 and J is TRBJ2-7; a possible D gene is TRBD1 (6 bases). DNA for the CDR3: TGTGCCAGCAGATTGACAGGCGGCTCCTACGAGCAGTACTTC. It is translated as CASRLTGGSYEQYF.